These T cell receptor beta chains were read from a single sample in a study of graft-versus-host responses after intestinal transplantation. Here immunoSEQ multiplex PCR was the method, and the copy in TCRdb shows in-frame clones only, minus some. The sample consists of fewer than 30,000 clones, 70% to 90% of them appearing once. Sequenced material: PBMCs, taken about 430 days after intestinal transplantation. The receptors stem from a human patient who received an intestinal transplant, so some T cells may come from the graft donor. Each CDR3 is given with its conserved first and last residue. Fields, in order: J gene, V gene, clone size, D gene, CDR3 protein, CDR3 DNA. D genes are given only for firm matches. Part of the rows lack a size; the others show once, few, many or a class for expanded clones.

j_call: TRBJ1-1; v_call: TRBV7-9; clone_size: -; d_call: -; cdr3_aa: CASSLIPGNTEAFF; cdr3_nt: TGTGCCAGCAGCTTAATTCCGGGGAACACTGAAGCTTTCTTT
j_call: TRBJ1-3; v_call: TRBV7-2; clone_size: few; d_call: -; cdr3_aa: CASSLKVAGSSGNTIYF; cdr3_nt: TGTGCCAGCAGCTTAAAGGTGGCAGGGAGCTCTGGAAACACCATATATTTT
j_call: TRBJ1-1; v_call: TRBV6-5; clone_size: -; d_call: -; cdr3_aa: CASSYNQGAEAFF; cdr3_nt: TGTGCCAGCAGTTACAACCAGGGCGCTGAAGCTTTCTTT
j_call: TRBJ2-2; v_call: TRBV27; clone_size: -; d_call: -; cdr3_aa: CASSTGTVRAGELFF; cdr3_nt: TGTGCCAGCAGTACCGGGACTGTGAGGGCCGGGGAGCTGTTTTTT
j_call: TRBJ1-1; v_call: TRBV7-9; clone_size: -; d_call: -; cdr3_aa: CASSPTPGGRAFF; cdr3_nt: TGTGCCAGCAGCCCCACCCCTGGGGGTAGAGCTTTCTTT
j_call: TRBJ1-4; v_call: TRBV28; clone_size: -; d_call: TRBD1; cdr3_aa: CASSPAGTGANEKLFF; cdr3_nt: TGTGCCAGCAGTCCGGCCGGGACAGGGGCTAATGAAAAACTGTTTTTT
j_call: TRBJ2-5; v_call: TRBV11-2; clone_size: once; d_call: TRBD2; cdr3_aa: CASSLRASGPQETQYF; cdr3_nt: TGTGCCAGCAGCTTAAGGGCTAGCGGGCCACAAGAGACCCAGTACTTC
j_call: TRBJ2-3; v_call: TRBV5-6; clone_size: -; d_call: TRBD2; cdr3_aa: CASSLGNGLAWVHSQYF; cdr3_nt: TGTGCCAGCAGCTTGGGGAACGGACTAGCGTGGGTGCATTCTCAGTATTTT
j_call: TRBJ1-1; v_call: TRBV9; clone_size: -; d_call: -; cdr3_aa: CASSVALNTEAFF; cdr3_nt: TGTGCCAGCAGCGTAGCACTGAACACTGAAGCTTTCTTT
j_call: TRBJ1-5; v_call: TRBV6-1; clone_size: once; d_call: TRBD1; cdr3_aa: CASSLQGAGLQPQHF; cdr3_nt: TGTGCCAGCAGTCTACAGGGGGCGGGTTTGCAGCCCCAGCATTTT
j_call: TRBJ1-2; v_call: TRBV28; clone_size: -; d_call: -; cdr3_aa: CASSLDGEYYGYTF; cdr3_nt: TGTGCCAGCAGTTTAGATGGGGAGTACTATGGCTACACCTTC
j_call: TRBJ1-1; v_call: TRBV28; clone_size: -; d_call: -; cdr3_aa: CASSGPRRAFF; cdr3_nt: TGTGCCAGCTCTGGGCCTCGGCGGGCTTTCTTT
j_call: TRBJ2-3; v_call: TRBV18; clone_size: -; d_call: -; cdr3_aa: CASSPSGAVDTQYF; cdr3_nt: TGTGCCAGCTCACCTTCGGGGGCGGTAGATACGCAGTATTTT
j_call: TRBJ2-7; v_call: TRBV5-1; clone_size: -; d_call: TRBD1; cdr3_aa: CASSSTGGPPSYEQYF; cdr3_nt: TGCGCCAGCAGCTCAACAGGGGGCCCACCCTCCTACGAGCAGTACTTC
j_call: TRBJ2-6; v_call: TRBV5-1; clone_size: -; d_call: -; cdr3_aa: CASSPGHSSGANVLTF; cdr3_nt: TGCGCCAGCAGCCCGGGGCATTCCTCTGGGGCCAACGTCCTGACTTTC
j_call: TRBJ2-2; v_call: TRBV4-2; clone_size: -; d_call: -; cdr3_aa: CASSQDHGARPPGELFF; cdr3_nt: TGTGCCAGCAGCCAAGATCACGGGGCGAGACCCCCCGGGGAGCTGTTTTTT
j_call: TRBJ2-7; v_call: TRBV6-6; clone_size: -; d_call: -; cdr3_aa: CASSPQGGNSYEQYF; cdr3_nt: TGTGCCAGCAGCCCTCAGGGGGGGAACTCCTACGAGCAGTACTTC
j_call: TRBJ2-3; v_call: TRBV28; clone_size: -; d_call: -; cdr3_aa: CASSFSGQATDTQYF; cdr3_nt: TGTGCCAGCAGTTTTTCAGGGCAGGCCACAGATACGCAGTATTTT
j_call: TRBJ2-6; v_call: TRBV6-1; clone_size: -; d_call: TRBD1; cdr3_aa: CASSRQGAGANVLTF; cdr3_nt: TGTGCCAGCAGTCGACAGGGGGCTGGGGCCAACGTCCTGACTTTC
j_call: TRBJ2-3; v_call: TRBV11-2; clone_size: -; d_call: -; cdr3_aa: CASSPRGGGYVSTDTQYF; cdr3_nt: TGTGCCAGCAGCCCCAGAGGTGGTGGTTATGTTAGCACAGATACGCAGTATTTT
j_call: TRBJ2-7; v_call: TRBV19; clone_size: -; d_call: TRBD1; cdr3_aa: CASSVTGATEQYF; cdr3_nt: TGTGCCAGTAGTGTAACAGGGGCGACCGAGCAGTACTTC
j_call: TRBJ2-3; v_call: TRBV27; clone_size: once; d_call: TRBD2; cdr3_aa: CASSLTSGGGADTQYF; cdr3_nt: TGTGCCAGCAGCCTGACTAGCGGGGGAGGGGCAGATACGCAGTATTTT
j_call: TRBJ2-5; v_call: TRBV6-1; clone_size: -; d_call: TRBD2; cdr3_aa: CASRLAGFQETQYF; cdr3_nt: TGTGCCAGCCGACTAGCGGGTTTCCAAGAGACCCAGTACTTC
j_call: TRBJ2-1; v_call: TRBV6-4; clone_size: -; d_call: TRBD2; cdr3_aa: CASSDSSGSYNEQFF; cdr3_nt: TGTGCCAGCAGTGACTCTAGCGGGTCCTACAATGAGCAGTTCTTC
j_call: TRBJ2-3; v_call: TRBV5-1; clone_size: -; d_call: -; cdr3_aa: CASSGFTDTQYF; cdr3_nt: TGCGCCAGCTCGGGTTTCACAGATACGCAGTATTTT
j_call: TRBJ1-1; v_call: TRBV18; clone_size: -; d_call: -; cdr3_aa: CASSPGGKLNTEAFF; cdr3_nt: TGTGCCAGCTCACCAGGGGGGAAATTGAACACTGAAGCTTTCTTT
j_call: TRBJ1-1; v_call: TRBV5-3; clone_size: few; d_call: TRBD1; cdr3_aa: CASSLTGFTEAFF; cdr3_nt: TGTGCCAGCAGCTTGACAGGGTTCACTGAAGCTTTCTTT
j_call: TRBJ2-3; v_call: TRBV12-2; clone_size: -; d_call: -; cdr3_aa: CASRRRREGTDTQYF; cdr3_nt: TGTGCAAGTCGCCGACGGAGGGAGGGGACAGATACGCAGTATTTT
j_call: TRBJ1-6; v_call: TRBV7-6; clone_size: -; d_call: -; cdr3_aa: CASSSDLNSPLHF; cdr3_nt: TGTGCCAGCAGCTCCGACCTAAATTCACCCCTCCACTTT
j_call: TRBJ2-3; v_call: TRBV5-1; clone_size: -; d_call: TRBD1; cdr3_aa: CASSLAPGTGRTDTQYF; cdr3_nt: TGCGCCAGCAGCTTGGCCCCTGGGACAGGGAGGACAGATACGCAGTATTTT
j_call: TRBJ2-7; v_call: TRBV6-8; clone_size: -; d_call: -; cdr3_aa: CASSEYEQYF; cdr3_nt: TGTGCCAGCAGTGAGTACGAGCAGTACTTC
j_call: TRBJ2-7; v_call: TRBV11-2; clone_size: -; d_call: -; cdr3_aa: CASSRPGEQYF; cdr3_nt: TGTGCCAGCAGTCGCCCGGGGGAGCAGTACTTC
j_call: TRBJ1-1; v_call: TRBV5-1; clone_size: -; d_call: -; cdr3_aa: CASSPPGNTEAFF; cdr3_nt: TGCGCCAGCAGCCCCCCTGGGAACACTGAAGCTTTCTTT
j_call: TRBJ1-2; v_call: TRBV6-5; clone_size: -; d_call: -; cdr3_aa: CASSYSEGSYGYTF; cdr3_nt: TGTGCCAGCAGTTACTCTGAGGGGTCCTATGGCTACACCTTC
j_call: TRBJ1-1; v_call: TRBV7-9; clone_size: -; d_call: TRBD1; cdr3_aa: CASTKGGLVIEAFF; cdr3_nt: TGTGCCAGCACCAAAGGGGGCCTGGTAATCGAAGCTTTCTTT
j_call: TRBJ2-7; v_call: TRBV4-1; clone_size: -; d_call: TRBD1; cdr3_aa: CASSQDRGHYEQYF; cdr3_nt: TGCGCCAGCAGCCAAGATAGGGGGCACTACGAGCAGTACTTC